This TCR beta chain was captured by sequencing in a study of human T cells and chemical hapten exposure. Broader study findings: Compared with pre-sensitization or healthy control sets, expanded TCRs clustered more.

This clonotype was counted ten times or more. The antigen remains unidentified. The library labeled individual cDNA molecules by adding unique molecular identifiers to them. TCRdb itself ran the RACE reads through MiXCR, one entry per CDR3 protein. The sample holds about 81,000 distinct CDR3 sequences, roughly 7.1% seen once. CDR1 is DFQATT and CDR2 is SNEGSKA in the germline V gene (reference sequence). This CDR3 has 15 amino acids. V lost 0 bases and J lost 3; bases outside the gene matches: 7. Time point noted: patch test 1, 2 weeks after DPC sensitization. Treatment denoted: therapeutic diphenylcyclopropenone sensitization with weekly scalp DPC. Suited to DPC and affected by alopecia, the donors ranged from 18 to 70 years old.

J is TRBJ2-7 and V is TRBV20-1, with 8 bases lining up with TRBD1. The sample consisted of whole blood, taken in connection with sensitization to the hapten diphenylcyclopropenone (DPC). This clonotype was sampled from a young woman with alopecia areata. Some clones in this sample may be carry-over from other donors' samples. The DNA for the CDR3 is TGCAGTGCTAGAGACGTACAGGGGGGCCTCTACGAGCAGTACTTC. This codes for CSARDVQGGLYEQYF.